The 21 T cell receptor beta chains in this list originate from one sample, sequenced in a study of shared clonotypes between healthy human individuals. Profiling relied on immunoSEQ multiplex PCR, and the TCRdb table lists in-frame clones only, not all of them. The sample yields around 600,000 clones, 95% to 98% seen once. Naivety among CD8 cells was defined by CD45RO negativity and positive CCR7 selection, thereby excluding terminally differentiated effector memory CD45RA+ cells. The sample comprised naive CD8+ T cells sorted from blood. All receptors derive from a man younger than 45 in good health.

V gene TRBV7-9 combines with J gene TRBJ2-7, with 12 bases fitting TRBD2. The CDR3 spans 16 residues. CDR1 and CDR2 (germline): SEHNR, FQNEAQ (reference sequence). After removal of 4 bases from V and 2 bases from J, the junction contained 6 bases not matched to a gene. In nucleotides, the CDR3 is TGTGCCAGCAGCTCCTCTCTAGCGGGAGGGCCCTACGAGCAGTACTTC. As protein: CASSSSLAGGPYEQYF.

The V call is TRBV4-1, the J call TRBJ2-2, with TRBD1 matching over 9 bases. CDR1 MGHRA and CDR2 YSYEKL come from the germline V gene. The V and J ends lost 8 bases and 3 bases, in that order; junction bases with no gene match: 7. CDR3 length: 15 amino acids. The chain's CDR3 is CASRTDRGYTGELFF. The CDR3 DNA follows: TGCGCCAGCCGAACGGACAGGGGTTACACCGGGGAGCTGTTTTTT.

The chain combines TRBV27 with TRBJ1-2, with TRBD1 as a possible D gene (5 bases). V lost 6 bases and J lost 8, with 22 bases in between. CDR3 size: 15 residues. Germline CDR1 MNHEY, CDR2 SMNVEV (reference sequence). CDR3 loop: CASSIGAGSVEGYTF. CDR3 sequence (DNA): TGTGCCAGCAGCATCGGGGCAGGGTCTGTGGAGGGCTACACCTTC.

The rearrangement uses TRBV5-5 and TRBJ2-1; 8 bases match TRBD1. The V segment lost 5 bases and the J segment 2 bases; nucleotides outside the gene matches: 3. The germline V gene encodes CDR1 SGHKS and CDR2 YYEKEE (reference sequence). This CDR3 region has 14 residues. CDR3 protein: CASRGQAPYNEQFF. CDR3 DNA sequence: TGTGCCAGCAGGGGACAGGCCCCCTACAATGAGCAGTTCTTC.

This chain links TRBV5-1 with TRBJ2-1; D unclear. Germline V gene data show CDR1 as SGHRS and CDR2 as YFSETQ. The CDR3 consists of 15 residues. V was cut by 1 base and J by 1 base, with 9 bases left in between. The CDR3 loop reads CASSLYGYSYNEQFF. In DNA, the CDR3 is TGCGCCAGCAGCTTGTATGGTTATTCCTACAATGAGCAGTTCTTC.

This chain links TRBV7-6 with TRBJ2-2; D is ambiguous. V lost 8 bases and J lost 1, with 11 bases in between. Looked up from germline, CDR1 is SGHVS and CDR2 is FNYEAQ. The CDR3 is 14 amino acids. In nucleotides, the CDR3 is TGTGCCAGCGGTAGTGGCGTGAACACCGGGGAGCTGTTTTTT. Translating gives CASGSGVNTGELFF. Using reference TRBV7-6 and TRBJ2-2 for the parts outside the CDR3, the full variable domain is GAGVSQSPRYKVTKRGQDVALRCDPISGHVSLYWYRQALGQGPEFLTYFNYEAQQDKSGLPNDRFSAERPEGSISTLTIQRTEQRDSAMYRCASGSGVNTGELFFGEGSRLTVL.

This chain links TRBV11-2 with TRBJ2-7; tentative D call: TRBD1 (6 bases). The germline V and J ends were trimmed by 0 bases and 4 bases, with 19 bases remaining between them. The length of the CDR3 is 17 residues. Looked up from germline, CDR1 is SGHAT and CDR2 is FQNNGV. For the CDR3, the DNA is TGTGCCAGCAGCTTAGATCGGATTGGCCAGGGGACGTACGAGCAGTACTTC. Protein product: CASSLDRIGQGTYEQYF.

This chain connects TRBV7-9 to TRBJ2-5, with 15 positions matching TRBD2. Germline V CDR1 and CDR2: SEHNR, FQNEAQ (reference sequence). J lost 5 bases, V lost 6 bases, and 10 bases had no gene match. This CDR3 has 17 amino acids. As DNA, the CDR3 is TGTGCCAGCAGATCCGGACTAGCGGGAGGGCCAGGGGAGACCCAGTACTTC. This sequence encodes CASRSGLAGGPGETQYF.

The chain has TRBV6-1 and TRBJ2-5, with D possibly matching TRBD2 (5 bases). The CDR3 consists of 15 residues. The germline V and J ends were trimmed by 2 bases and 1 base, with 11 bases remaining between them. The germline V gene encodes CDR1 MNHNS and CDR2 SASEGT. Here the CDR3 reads CASSESLRVQETQYF. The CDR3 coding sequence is TGTGCCAGCAGTGAATCGTTGAGGGTCCAAGAGACCCAGTACTTC.

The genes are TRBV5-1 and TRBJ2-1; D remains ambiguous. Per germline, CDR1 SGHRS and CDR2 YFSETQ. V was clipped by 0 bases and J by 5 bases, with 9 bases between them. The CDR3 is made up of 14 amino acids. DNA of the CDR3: TGCGCCAGCAGCTTGGAATTGTCGGACAATGAGCAGTTCTTC. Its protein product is CASSLELSDNEQFF. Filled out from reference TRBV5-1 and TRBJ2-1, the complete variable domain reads KAGVTQTPRYLIKTRGQQVTLSCSPISGHRSVSWYQQTPGQGLQFLFEYFSETQRNKGNFPGRFSGRQFSNSRSEMNVSTLELGDSALYLCASSLELSDNEQFFGPGTRLTVL.

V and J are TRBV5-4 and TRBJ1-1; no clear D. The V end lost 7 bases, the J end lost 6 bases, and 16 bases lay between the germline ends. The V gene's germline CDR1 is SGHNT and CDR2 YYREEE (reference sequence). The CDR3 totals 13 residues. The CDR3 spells CASPSPDGAEAFF. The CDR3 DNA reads TGTGCCAGCCCGAGTCCAGATGGGGCTGAAGCTTTCTTT. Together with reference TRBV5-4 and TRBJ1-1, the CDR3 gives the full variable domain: ETGVTQSPTHLIKTRGQQVTLRCSSQSGHNTVSWYQQALGQGPQFIFQYYREEENGRGNFPPRFSGLQFPNYSSELNVNALELDDSALYLCASPSPDGAEAFFGQGTRLTVV.

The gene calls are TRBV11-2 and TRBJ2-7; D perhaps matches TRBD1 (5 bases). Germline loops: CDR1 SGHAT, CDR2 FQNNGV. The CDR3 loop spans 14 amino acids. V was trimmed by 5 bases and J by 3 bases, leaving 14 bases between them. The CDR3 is CASSPPAGRYEQYF. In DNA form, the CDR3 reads TGTGCCAGCAGCCCCCCAGCAGGGCGCTACGAGCAGTACTTC.

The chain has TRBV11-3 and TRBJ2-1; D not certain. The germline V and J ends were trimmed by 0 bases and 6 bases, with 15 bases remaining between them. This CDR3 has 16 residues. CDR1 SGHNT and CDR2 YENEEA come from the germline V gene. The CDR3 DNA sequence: TGTGCCAGCAGCTTAGATTCAGGACCAAACCCCAATGAGCAGTTCTTC. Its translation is CASSLDSGPNPNEQFF.

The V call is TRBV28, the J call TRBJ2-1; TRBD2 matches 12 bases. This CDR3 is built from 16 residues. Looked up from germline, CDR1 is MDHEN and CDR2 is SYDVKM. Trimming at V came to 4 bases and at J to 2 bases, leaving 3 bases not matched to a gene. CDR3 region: CASSSWTSGTYNEQFF. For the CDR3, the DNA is TGTGCCAGCAGTTCCTGGACTAGCGGGACCTACAATGAGCAGTTCTTC.

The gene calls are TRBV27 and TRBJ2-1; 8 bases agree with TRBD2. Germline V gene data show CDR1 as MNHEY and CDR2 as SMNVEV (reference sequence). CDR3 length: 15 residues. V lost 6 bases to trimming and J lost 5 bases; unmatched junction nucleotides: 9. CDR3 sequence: CASSPLAGRDNEQFF. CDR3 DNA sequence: TGTGCCAGCAGCCCTTTAGCGGGAAGGGACAATGAGCAGTTCTTC.

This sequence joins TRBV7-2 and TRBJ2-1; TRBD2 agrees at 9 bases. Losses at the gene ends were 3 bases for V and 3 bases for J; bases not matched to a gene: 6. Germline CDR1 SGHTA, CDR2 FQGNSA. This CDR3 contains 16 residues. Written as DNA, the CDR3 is TGTGCCAGCAGCTTTGGGCTAGCGGGAATCTACAATGAGCAGTTCTTC. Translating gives CASSFGLAGIYNEQFF.

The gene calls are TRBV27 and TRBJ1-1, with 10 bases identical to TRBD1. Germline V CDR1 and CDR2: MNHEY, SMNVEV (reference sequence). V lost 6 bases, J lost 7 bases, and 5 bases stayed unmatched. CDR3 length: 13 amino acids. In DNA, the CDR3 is TGTGCCAGCAGCTCCGGACAGGGGGATGAAGCTTTCTTT. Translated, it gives CASSSGQGDEAFF.

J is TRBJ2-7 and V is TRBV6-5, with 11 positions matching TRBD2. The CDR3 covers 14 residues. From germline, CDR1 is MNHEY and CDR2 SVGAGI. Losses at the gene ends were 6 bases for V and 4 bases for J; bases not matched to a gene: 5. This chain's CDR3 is CASRPTSGSYEQYF. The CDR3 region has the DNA TGTGCCAGCAGACCAACTAGCGGGAGTTACGAGCAGTACTTC.

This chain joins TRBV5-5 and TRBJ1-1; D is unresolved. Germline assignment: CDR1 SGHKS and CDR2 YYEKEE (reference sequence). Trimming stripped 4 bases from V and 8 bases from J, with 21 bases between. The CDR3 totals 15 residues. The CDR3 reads CASSPSLGSRTEAFF. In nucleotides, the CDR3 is TGTGCCAGCAGCCCTTCCTTGGGCTCCCGAACCGAAGCTTTCTTT.

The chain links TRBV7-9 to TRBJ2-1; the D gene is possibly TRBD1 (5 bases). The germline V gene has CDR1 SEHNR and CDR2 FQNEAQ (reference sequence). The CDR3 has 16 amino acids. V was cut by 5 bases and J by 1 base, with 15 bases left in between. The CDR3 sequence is CASSQVTVDSYNEQFF. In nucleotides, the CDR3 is TGTGCCAGCAGCCAAGTGACAGTTGATTCCTACAATGAGCAGTTCTTC.

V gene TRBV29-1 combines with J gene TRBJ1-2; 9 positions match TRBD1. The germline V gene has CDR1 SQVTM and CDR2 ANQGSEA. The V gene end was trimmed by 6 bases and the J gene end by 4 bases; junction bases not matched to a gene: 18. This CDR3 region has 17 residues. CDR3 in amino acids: CSVDRPGQGFSSYGYTF. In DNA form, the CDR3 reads TGCAGCGTCGACAGACCGGGACAGGGTTTTTCGAGCTATGGCTACACCTTC. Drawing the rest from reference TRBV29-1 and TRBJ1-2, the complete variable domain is SAVISQKPSRDICQRGTSLTIQCQVDSQVTMMFWYRQQPGQSLTLIATANQGSEATYESGFVIDKFPISRPNLTFSTLTVSNMSPEDSSIYLCSVDRPGQGFSSYGYTFGSGTRLTVV.